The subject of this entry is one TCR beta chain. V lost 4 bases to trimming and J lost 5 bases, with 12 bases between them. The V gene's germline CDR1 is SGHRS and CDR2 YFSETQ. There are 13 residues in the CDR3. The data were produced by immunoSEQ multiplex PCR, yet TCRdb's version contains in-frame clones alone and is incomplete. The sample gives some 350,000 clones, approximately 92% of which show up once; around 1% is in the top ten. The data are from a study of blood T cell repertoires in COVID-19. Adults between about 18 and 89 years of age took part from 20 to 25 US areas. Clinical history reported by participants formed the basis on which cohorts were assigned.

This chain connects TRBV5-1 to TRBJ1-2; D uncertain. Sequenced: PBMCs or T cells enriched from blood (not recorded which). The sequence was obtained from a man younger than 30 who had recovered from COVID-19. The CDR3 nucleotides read TGCGCCAGCAGCCGACTGACGCAATATGGCTACACCTTC. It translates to CASSRLTQYGYTF.